Following are 5 T cell receptor beta chains from one sample sequenced in a study of response to subunit inactivated influenza vaccine. TCRdb called the RT-PCR reads again in MiXCR, with one record for every CDR3 protein. The sample shows around 650,000 distinct CDR3 sequences, around 16% of them seen only once. This material consisted of PBMCs from blood, taken 11 to 12 days after vaccination. These receptors were obtained from a man aged 50 to 59 who received an inactivated influenza vaccine.

V gene TRBV10-3 combines with J gene TRBJ2-7; D is ambiguous. There are 14 residues in the CDR3. V lost 0 bases and J 2 bases, leaving 8 bases between the germline ends. Per the germline V gene, CDR1 is ENHRY and CDR2 is SYGVKD. The CDR3 DNA sequence: TGTGCCATCAGTGAGTCCACTTTAGCCTACGAGCAGTACTTC. Translating gives CAISESTLAYEQYF.

A few counts support this clonotype. The chain couples TRBV28 to TRBJ2-2; 8 nucleotides align to TRBD1. Germline V CDR1 and CDR2: MDHEN, SYDVKM. The CDR3 sequence is 16 residues long. With 4 bases clipped from V and 4 bases from J, the junction kept 8 bases outside the gene matches. CDR3 region: CASSSFQGAGTGELFF. In nucleotides, the CDR3 is TGTGCCAGCAGTTCCTTCCAGGGGGCCGGCACCGGGGAGCTGTTTTTT.

V and J are TRBV20-1 and TRBJ1-1, with 10 bases matching TRBD1. CDR1 and CDR2 (germline): DFQATT, SNEGSKA (reference sequence). The CDR3 spans 14 residues. Unmatched junction bases numbered 10, after V lost 6 bases and J lost 6 bases. The CDR3 is CSARKTGGDPEAFF. The CDR3, as DNA: TGCAGTGCGAGGAAGACAGGGGGCGATCCTGAAGCTTTCTTT.

In this sample, this clonotype turned up a few times. The chain recombines TRBV7-9 with TRBJ1-1; D not resolved. Trimming took 2 bases from V and 0 from J, leaving 16 bases between them. The CDR3 is 17 residues long. The germline V gene encodes CDR1 SEHNR and CDR2 FQNEAQ (reference sequence). CDR3 in amino acids: CASSLYRLHSMNTEAFF. The DNA for the CDR3 is TGTGCCAGCAGCTTATACCGACTTCACAGCATGAACACTGAAGCTTTCTTT.

The chain has TRBV7-2 and TRBJ2-7, with D uncertain. This CDR3 is built from 14 residues. Trimming pared 7 bases from V and 2 bases from J, leaving 15 bases between. CDR1 and CDR2 from the germline V gene are SGHTA and FQGNSA. The CDR3 here is CASTVKDEAYEQYF. Here the CDR3 DNA reads TGTGCCAGCACCGTAAAGGACGAAGCCTACGAGCAGTACTTC.